This TCR beta chain was sequenced during a study of CD8 T cells in Susac syndrome. Study conclusions and caveats: The TCR sequencing and HLA analysis in the study involved a relatively small number of individuals, as the study acknowledged.

On this clonotype: Its cognate antigen is unknown.

When the RNA was reverse transcribed, random hexamers were used with an input of about 0.5 to 1 ug. It was immunoSEQ multiplex PCR that amplified TCR beta CDR3 across 54 Vbeta and 13 Jbeta. One entry per CDR3 protein results from TCRdb running MiXCR on the immunoSEQ multiplex PCR reads. This sample has 53,000 or so distinct CDR3 sequences, with 90% to 95% found just once. The CDR3 spans 15 residues. Germline trimming cut 4 bases from V and 4 bases from J; bases unmatched to any gene: 6. Germline CDR1 and CDR2: SGHVS and FNYEAQ. Sequencing of TCR beta covered CD8+ and CD4+ T cells obtained from blood. Healthy donors, matched for age and sex, constituted the control group.

The rearrangement joins TRBV7-6 to TRBJ2-7; 11 bases fit TRBD2. The TCR was taken from a human donor in good health. The sequenced sample consisted of CD8+ T cells from PBMCs. CDR3: CASSSSLAGAYEQYF. The CDR3 nucleotides read TGTGCCAGCAGCTCATCACTAGCGGGAGCGTACGAGCAGTACTTC.